This record concerns one T cell receptor beta chain sequence. The source of the sample is a study of blood T cell repertoires in COVID-19. In the study overall: The United States, Italy and Spain provided the acute and convalescent COVID-19 samples. PBMCs, B-cell-depleted T cells, or T cells provided the cDNA or gDNA that made up the material.

Germline values: CDR1 SGHDT, CDR2 YYEEEE. V shed 4 bases and J 3 bases; nucleotides not matched to a gene: 10. The CDR3 runs to 15 residues. Original processing methods: How many nucleated cells were present was estimated from reference gene primer amplification. Sequencing was performed with immunoSEQ multiplex PCR; in TCRdb, only in-frame clones are kept and a portion is missing. V and J calls and clone size are given by that table; D and trimming were obtained from the DNA. The repertoire holds around 280,000 clones, with around 81% as singletons. Sequenced material: peripheral blood. The genes are TRBV5-6 and TRBJ2-7; TRBD1 agrees at 7 bases. The receptor comes from a woman aged 45-59 years with active or convalescent COVID-19. Written as DNA, the CDR3 is TGTGCCAGCAGCCCGGGGACAGTACGCTACTACGAGCAGTACTTC. Amino acid sequence: CASSPGTVRYYEQYF.